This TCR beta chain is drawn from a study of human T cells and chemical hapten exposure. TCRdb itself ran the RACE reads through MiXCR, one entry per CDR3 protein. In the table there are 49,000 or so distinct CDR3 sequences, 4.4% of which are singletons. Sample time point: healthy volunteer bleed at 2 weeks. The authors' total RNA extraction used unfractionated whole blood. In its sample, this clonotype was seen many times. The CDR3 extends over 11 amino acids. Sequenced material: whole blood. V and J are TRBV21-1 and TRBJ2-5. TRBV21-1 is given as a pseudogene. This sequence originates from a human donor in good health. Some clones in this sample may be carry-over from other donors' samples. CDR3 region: CARRSQETQYF. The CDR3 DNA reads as TGTGCCAGGAGGTCACAAGAGACCCAGTACTTC.